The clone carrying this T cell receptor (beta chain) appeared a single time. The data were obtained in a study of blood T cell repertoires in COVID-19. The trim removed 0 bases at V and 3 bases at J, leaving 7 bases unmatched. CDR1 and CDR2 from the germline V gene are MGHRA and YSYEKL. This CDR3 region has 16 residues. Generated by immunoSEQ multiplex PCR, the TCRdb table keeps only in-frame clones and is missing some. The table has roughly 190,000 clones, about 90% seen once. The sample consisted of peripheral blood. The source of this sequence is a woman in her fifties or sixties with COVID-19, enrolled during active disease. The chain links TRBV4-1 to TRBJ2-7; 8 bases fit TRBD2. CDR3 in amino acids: CASSQEHPGGHYEQYF. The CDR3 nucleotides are TGCGCCAGCAGCCAAGAGCACCCGGGAGGGCACTACGAGCAGTACTTC.